This T cell receptor (beta chain) appears in the sequencing data of a study of blood T cell repertoires in COVID-19. Study-level information: Italy, Spain and the United States were the sources of the convalescent and acute COVID-19 samples. Nucleic acid was either cDNA or gDNA, and it came from T cells, B-cell-depleted T cells, or PBMCs.

In the original workflow: Amplification with reference gene primers provided the estimates of nucleated cell counts. The data were produced by immunoSEQ multiplex PCR, yet TCRdb's version contains in-frame clones alone and is incomplete. V, J and clone size are taken as reported in that table, and D and trimming were inferred from the DNA itself. The sample lists some 140,000 clones, 84% occurring once. From germline, CDR1 is LNHDA and CDR2 SQIVND (reference sequence). The CDR3 covers 15 residues. With V trimmed by 5 bases and J by 0 bases, 2 bases remained unmatched. The sample holds a few counts of this clone.

The source is a human donor in a cohort sampled during active COVID-19. The chain has TRBV19 and TRBJ1-5; TRBD1 matches at 9 bases. Sequenced sample: peripheral blood. DNA for the CDR3: TGTGCCAGTAGTGGACAGGGGACTAGCAATCAGCCCCAGCATTTT. It encodes CASSGQGTSNQPQHF.